What follows are 29 T cell receptor beta chains derived from one specimen sequenced in a study of blood T cell repertoires in COVID-19. Profiled with immunoSEQ multiplex PCR; TCRdb holds only in-frame clones, not every one. The data hold approximately 120,000 clones, with just under 85% observed a single time. Specimen: peripheral blood. The receptors shown here come from a human donor in a cohort sampled during active COVID-19.

This rearrangement joins TRBV6-1 to TRBJ2-7, with 8 bases matching TRBD2. CDR3 size: 15 residues. CDR1 is MNHNS and CDR2 is SASEGT in the germline V gene. V shed 3 bases, J shed 3 bases, and the junction held 7 bases outside the gene matches. The CDR3 sequence is CASSETSAYYYEQYF. The CDR3 DNA is TGTGCCAGCAGTGAGACTAGCGCCTATTACTACGAGCAGTACTTC.

A word on this clone: Other DNA sequences of this sample code for an identical CDR3. This rearrangement joins TRBV3-1 (or the pseudogene TRBV3-2) to TRBJ2-7; possible D gene TRBD2, 6 bases. CDR3 size: 14 residues. V lost 1 base to trimming and J lost 4 bases, with 11 bases between them. Germline V lookup: CDR1 LGHDT, CDR2 YNNKEL (reference sequence). CDR3 DNA sequence: TGTGCCAGCAGCCAAGCGGGGGAGTCATACGAGCAGTACTTC. Translation gives CASSQAGESYEQYF.

V usage is TRBV6-5 and J usage is TRBJ2-7; 7 positions match TRBD1. This CDR3 contains 14 residues. J was trimmed by 3 bases and V by 7 bases; bases with no gene match: 9. Germline assignment: CDR1 MNHEY and CDR2 SVGAGI. This CDR3 reads CASNGGQAHYEQYF. In DNA form, the CDR3 reads TGTGCCAGCAACGGAGGACAGGCGCACTACGAGCAGTACTTC.

The rearrangement joins TRBV19 to TRBJ2-1, with TRBD2 matching 14 bases. The V gene's germline CDR1 is LNHDA and CDR2 SQIVND (reference sequence). V lost 10 bases to trimming and J lost 6 bases; unmatched junction nucleotides: 5. CDR3 length equals 14 residues. The CDR3: CATKGLAGVNEQFF. The CDR3 DNA sequence: TGTGCCACCAAGGGACTAGCGGGGGTCAATGAGCAGTTCTTC.

Only one count was recorded for this clone. CDR3 coding DNA: TGTGCCAGCAGGCCGGGACAGGAGCTCTACGAGCAGTACTTC. Residues: CASRPGQELYEQYF. This chain joins TRBV28 and TRBJ2-7; 8 nucleotides match TRBD1. CDR1 is MDHEN, CDR2 SYDVKM, per germline. Trimming took 6 bases from V and 3 from J; bases not matched to a gene: 7. The CDR3 is 14 amino acids.

This chain joins TRBV28 and TRBJ2-1, with D maybe TRBD2 (5 bases). The CDR3 has 15 residues. Germline loops: CDR1 MDHEN, CDR2 SYDVKM. Between the trimmed V and J ends, which lost 4 bases and 4 bases, there was a span of 14 bases. CDR3 protein: CASSSDYEDYNEQFF. The DNA for the CDR3 is TGTGCCAGCAGTTCTGACTATGAGGATTACAATGAGCAGTTCTTC.

V usage is TRBV11-2 and J usage is TRBJ1-6, with D perhaps TRBD1 (6 bases). There are 15 residues in the CDR3. Trimming cost V 4 bases and J 9 bases, with 16 bases left between them. Germline-derived CDR1 and CDR2 are SGHAT and FQNNGV. The CDR3 bases are TGTGCCAGCAGCTCCGGGACACTGGATACTTCACCCCTCCACTTT. Translated, it gives CASSSGTLDTSPLHF.

This chain connects TRBV5-1 to TRBJ1-2, with D possibly matching TRBD1 (5 bases). Germline-derived CDR1 and CDR2 are SGHRS and YFSETQ. CDR3 length: 14 amino acids. Trimming shortened V by 0 bases and J by 3 bases, and 9 bases separated the two germline ends. The CDR3 sequence is CASSLEGPDYGYTF. The CDR3 DNA follows: TGCGCCAGCAGCTTGGAGGGGCCGGACTATGGCTACACCTTC.

The rearrangement links TRBV2 to TRBJ2-7; D is perhaps TRBD1 (6 bases). V lost 6 bases, J lost 7 bases, and 19 bases lay in between. CDR1 is SNHLY, CDR2 FYNNEI, per germline. There are 14 residues in the CDR3. This CDR3 is CASRTDRTLGEQYF. The CDR3 region has the DNA TGTGCCAGCAGGACGGACAGAACTTTGGGGGAGCAGTACTTC.

This chain connects TRBV7-9 to TRBJ2-3; D gene unclear. CDR3 size: 14 residues. From germline, CDR1 is SEHNR and CDR2 FQNEAQ (reference sequence). The V end was cut by 7 bases, the J end by 6 bases, with 17 bases between. CDR3 nucleotide sequence: TGTGCCAGCATGAAGGCCATCCCCAGGGATACGCAGTATTTT. Protein product: CASMKAIPRDTQYF.

The rearrangement links TRBV19 to TRBJ2-3; TRBD2 aligns across 13 bases. This CDR3 has 16 residues. J gave up 6 bases and V 7 bases, and 10 bases lay outside the gene matches. CDR1 and CDR2 from the germline V gene are LNHDA and SQIVND (reference sequence). The CDR3 nucleotides read TGTGCCAGTATCGGTCCGGGACTAGCGGGGACTGATACGCAGTATTTT. Residues: CASIGPGLAGTDTQYF. The variable domain in full, completed from reference TRBV19 and TRBJ2-3, reads DGGITQSPKYLFRKEGQNVTLSCEQNLNHDAMYWYRQDPGQGLRLIYYSQIVNDFQKGDIAEGYSVSREKKESFPLTVTSAQKNPTAFYLCASIGPGLAGTDTQYFGPGTRLTVL.

The V and J genes are TRBV5-1 and TRBJ1-2; 7 nucleotides line up with TRBD1. V lost 6 bases to trimming and J lost 7 bases; unmatched junction nucleotides: 12. Germline CDR1 SGHRS, CDR2 YFSETQ. The CDR3 is 14 amino acids. This chain's CDR3 is CASNGGQGEVGYTF. CDR3 DNA sequence: TGCGCCAGCAACGGCGGGCAGGGGGAGGTTGGCTACACCTTC.

This sequence joins TRBV7-6 and TRBJ2-7, with 8 nucleotides matching TRBD1. Per the germline V gene, CDR1 is SGHVS and CDR2 is FNYEAQ. The CDR3 spans 19 residues. Trimming took 1 base from V and 0 from J; bases not matched to a gene: 14. The CDR3 DNA reads as TGTGCCAGCAGCTTAGACGACCCTTCCGGGACAGGTGGCTCCTACGAGCAGTACTTC. As protein: CASSLDDPSGTGGSYEQYF.

This clone has just one count. The gene calls are TRBV5-1 and TRBJ2-7; tentative D call: TRBD2 (5 bases). The CDR3 length is 15 residues. V dropped 3 bases and J dropped 2 bases, with 15 bases sitting between them. The germline gives CDR1 SGHRS, CDR2 YFSETQ. CDR3 protein: CASSSFDGGTYEQYF. The CDR3 bases are TGCGCCAGCAGCTCCTTCGACGGAGGAACCTACGAGCAGTACTTC.

This clone was picked up one time. The DNA for the CDR3 is TGTGCCAGCACCGGACGGGGATACAATGAGCAGTTCTTC. Protein product: CASTGRGYNEQFF. The V gene is TRBV6-5, the J gene TRBJ2-1; D is possibly TRBD2 (5 bases). The CDR3 length is 13 residues. In germline, CDR1 is MNHEY, CDR2 SVGAGI. Trimming took 7 bases from V and 4 from J, leaving 11 bases between them.

The V call is TRBV25-1, the J call TRBJ2-1; unclear D gene. Germline CDR1 is MGHDK and CDR2 is SYGVNS. CDR3 length: 15 residues. The V end lost 2 bases, the J end lost 0 bases, and 8 bases lay between the germline ends. CDR3 loop: CASSERRSSYNEQFF. Here the CDR3 DNA reads TGTGCCAGCAGTGAACGACGGAGCTCCTACAATGAGCAGTTCTTC. The full variable domain, with the rest looked up from reference TRBV25-1 and TRBJ2-1, is EADIYQTPRYLVIGTGKKITLECSQTMGHDKMYWYQQDPGMELHLIHYSYGVNSTEKGDLSSESTVSRIRTEHFPLTLESARPSHTSQYLCASSERRSSYNEQFFGPGTRLTVL.

This clone was detected once. The V gene is TRBV6-1, the J gene TRBJ1-2, with D unresolved. Germline CDR1 reads MNHNS; CDR2 reads SASEGT. The CDR3 runs 13 residues. V was shortened by 2 bases and J by 8 bases, with 12 bases between the two germline ends. The CDR3 loop reads CASSERSGLGYTF. CDR3 nucleotide sequence: TGTGCCAGCAGTGAACGGTCAGGCCTCGGCTACACCTTC.

The V gene is TRBV7-9, the J gene TRBJ2-1; 7 nucleotides line up with TRBD2. J gave up 6 bases and V 3 bases, and 8 bases lay outside the gene matches. The germline V gene encodes CDR1 SEHNR and CDR2 FQNEAQ (reference sequence). The CDR3 sequence is 15 residues long. For the CDR3, the DNA is TGTGCCAGCAGCTTCTCTCGCGGGGGTGGCAATGAGCAGTTCTTC. Residues: CASSFSRGGGNEQFF.

This clone was seen only once. This chain connects TRBV5-5 to TRBJ1-3; D unclear. Trimming left V 2 bases short and J 0 bases short, with 12 bases between. The CDR3 has 16 amino acids. Germline CDR1 SGHKS, CDR2 YYEKEE (reference sequence). The CDR3 DNA sequence: TGTGCCAGCAGCTTTAGTCCCCCTGCCTCTGGAAACACCATATATTTT. Translated, it gives CASSFSPPASGNTIYF.

The CDR3 spells CASSLQGYTEAFF. CDR3 bases: TGTGCCAGCAGCTTGCAGGGTTACACTGAAGCTTTCTTT. The chain has TRBV7-2 and TRBJ1-1; possibly TRBD1 for D (5 bases). CDR3 length equals 13 residues. The germline V gene has CDR1 SGHTA and CDR2 FQGNSA. V lost 3 bases to trimming and J lost 3 bases, with 8 bases between them.

On this clone: Other DNA sequences from this sample encode an identical CDR3 as well. The chain recombines TRBV30 with TRBJ2-7, with a tentative D call TRBD1 (6 bases). Trimming pared 0 bases from V and 3 bases from J, leaving 12 bases between. The CDR3 contains 14 residues. Germline lookup yields CDR1 GTSNPN and CDR2 SVGIG (reference sequence). The CDR3 protein is CAWSVGGDSYEQYF. The CDR3 bases are TGTGCCTGGAGTGTAGGGGGAGACAGCTACGAGCAGTACTTC. The full variable domain, with the rest looked up from reference TRBV30 and TRBJ2-7, is SQTIHQWPATLVQPVGSPLSLECTVEGTSNPNLYWYRQAAGRGLQLLFYSVGIGQISSEVPQNLSASRPQDRQFILSSKKLLLSDSGFYLCAWSVGGDSYEQYFGPGTRLTVT.

This rearrangement joins TRBV5-1 to TRBJ2-3; 9 nucleotides align to TRBD2. The CDR3 has 15 residues. V gave up 4 bases and J gave up 2 bases; unmatched junction bases: 5. Germline CDR1 and CDR2: SGHRS and YFSETQ. CDR3 in amino acids: CASSASGGTTDTQYF. CDR3 DNA: TGCGCCAGCAGCGCCAGCGGGGGGACCACAGATACGCAGTATTTT.

V and J are TRBV7-8 and TRBJ2-5, with D hard to call. Looked up from germline, CDR1 is SGHVS and CDR2 is FQNEAQ. This CDR3 is 15 amino acids long. Trimming took 2 bases from V and 5 from J, leaving 15 bases between them. The CDR3 loop is CASSLRWLHGETQYF. DNA of the CDR3: TGTGCCAGCAGCTTAAGGTGGCTCCACGGGGAGACCCAGTACTTC.

The genes are TRBV4-1 and TRBJ2-2; D gene uncertain. V lost 0 bases, J lost 3 bases, and 8 bases lay in between. This CDR3 is built from 15 residues. Germline CDR1 and CDR2: MGHRA and YSYEKL. CDR3 protein: CASSQDGLDTGELFF. The CDR3 DNA follows: TGCGCCAGCAGCCAAGATGGTTTAGACACCGGGGAGCTGTTTTTT.

The rearrangement links TRBV5-4 to TRBJ2-1, with 7 bases identical to TRBD2. V trimming: 3 bases; J trimming: 0 bases; junction bases outside the gene matches: 12. Per the germline V gene, CDR1 is SGHNT and CDR2 is YYREEE (reference sequence). The CDR3 extends over 18 amino acids. CDR3 sequence: CASSSAPGLQSSYNEQFF. In DNA, the CDR3 is TGTGCCAGCAGCTCGGCTCCGGGACTACAAAGCTCCTACAATGAGCAGTTCTTC.

This chain links TRBV11-2 with TRBJ2-3; 9 bases agree with TRBD1. Germline V gene sequence: CDR1 SGHAT, CDR2 FQNNGV. CDR3 length: 14 amino acids. V shed 4 bases, J shed 8 bases, and the junction held 7 bases outside the gene matches. The CDR3 region is CASSWDRASPTQYF. The CDR3 coding sequence is TGTGCCAGCAGCTGGGACAGGGCCTCCCCTACGCAGTATTTT.

The V and J genes are TRBV7-9 and TRBJ1-4; tentatively, D is TRBD1 (5 bases). CDR3 size: 16 residues. CDR1 and CDR2 (germline): SEHNR, FQNEAQ (reference sequence). The V and J ends lost 0 bases and 5 bases respectively, with 13 bases between them. CDR3 residues: CASSLARGEGNEKLFF. The CDR3 DNA sequence: TGTGCCAGCAGCTTAGCGCGAGGGGAGGGGAATGAAAAACTGTTTTTT.

This sequence joins TRBV2 and TRBJ1-2, with a weak D call TRBD1 (5 bases). Germline CDR1 is SNHLY and CDR2 is FYNNEI. The CDR3 loop spans 13 amino acids. Trimming shortened V by 6 bases and J by 5 bases, and 13 bases separated the two germline ends. CDR3 sequence: CASSQQVSYGYTF. The CDR3 coding sequence is TGTGCCAGCAGCCAACAGGTCTCGTATGGCTACACCTTC.

CDR3 sequence reads: CASGLLNSYEQYF. The CDR3 DNA reads as TGTGCTAGTGGTCTCCTAAACTCCTACGAGCAGTACTTC. V usage is TRBV12-5 and J usage is TRBJ2-7; D gene ambiguous. Germline CDR1 and CDR2: LGHNT and FRNRAP. The CDR3 length is 13 residues. The V end was cut by 5 bases, the J end by 0 bases, with 8 bases between.